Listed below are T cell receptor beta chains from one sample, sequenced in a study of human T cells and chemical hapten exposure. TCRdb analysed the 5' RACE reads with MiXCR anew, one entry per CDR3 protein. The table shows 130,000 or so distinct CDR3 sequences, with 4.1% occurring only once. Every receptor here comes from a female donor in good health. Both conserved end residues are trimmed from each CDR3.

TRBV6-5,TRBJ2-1,ASSYSESWANEQF
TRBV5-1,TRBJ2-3,ASSPSGGGGMTDTQY
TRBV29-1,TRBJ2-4,SVVVSRTLAKNIQY
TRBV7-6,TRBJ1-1,ASSLASYLNTEAF
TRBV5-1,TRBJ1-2,ASSFSRVENGYT
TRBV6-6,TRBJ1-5,ASSYPLGEADQPQH
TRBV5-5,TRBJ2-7,ASSYRSTYEQY
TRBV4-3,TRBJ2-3,ASRKEPGGSTDTQY
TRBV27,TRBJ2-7,ASSTRQGFSYEQY
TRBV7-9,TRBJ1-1,ASSPTLNTEAF
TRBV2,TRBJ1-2,ASSPDRGHGYT
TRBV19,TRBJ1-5,ASRSAGNQPQH
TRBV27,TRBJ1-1,ASSPLGQGGMNTEAF
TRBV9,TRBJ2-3,ASSADRTTDTQY
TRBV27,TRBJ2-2,ASSSMSNTGELF
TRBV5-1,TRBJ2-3,ASSKDISTDTQY
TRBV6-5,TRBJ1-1,ASSRDSHVRNTEAF
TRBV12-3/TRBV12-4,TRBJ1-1,ASSLVRGDFLSRKAF
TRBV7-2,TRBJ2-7,ASRHLPGDHEQY
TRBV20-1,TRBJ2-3,SADGTSDTDTQY
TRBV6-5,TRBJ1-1,ASRTGRYTEAF
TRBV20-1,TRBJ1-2,SARDLAWADYGYT
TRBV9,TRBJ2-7,ASRQGTNRGYEQY
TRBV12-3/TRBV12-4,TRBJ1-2,ASSTDGNYGYT
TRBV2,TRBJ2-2,ASSEMGAGTGELF
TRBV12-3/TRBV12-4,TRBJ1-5,ASSLGGRGQPQH
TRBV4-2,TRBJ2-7,ASSQEGPDSYEQY
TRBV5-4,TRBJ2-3,ASSLGWSTDTQY
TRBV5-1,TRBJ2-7,ASSLGTGRPYEQY
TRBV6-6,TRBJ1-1,ASSYISGESEAF
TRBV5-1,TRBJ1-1,ASSSFPGNMNTEAF